This TCR beta chain comes out of a study of blood T cell repertoires in COVID-19. Study at large: COVID-19 samples, acute and convalescent, were from the United States, Italy and Spain.

Sequenced by immunoSEQ multiplex PCR; TCRdb stores in-frame clones only, minus some. The repertoire holds some 260,000 clones, with 86% as singletons. This CDR3 comprises 15 residues. The germline V gene has CDR1 MNHEY and CDR2 SVGAGI. After removal of 6 bases from V and 3 bases from J, the junction contained 7 bases not matched to a gene. The origin of this receptor is a man between 40 and 49 years old who had recovered from COVID-19. The sequenced material came from PBMCs or T cells enriched from blood (not recorded which). The J gene is TRBJ2-2, the V gene TRBV6-5, with 7 positions matching TRBD2. CDR3 sequence reads: CASRPAGTYTGELFF. The CDR3 nucleotides read TGTGCCAGCAGACCAGCGGGAACCTACACCGGGGAGCTGTTTTTT.